This is a list of T cell receptor beta chains from one sample in a study of early T cells in non-severe SARS-CoV-2 infection. One entry per CDR3 protein, called by TCRdb with MiXCR from the 5' RACE reads. There are roughly 86,000 distinct CDR3 sequences in the sample; more than 5% occur only once, and roughly 8.1% lies in the top ten. The sequencing input was whole blood. Source of these receptors: an adult who was a healthcare worker with PCR-confirmed SARS-CoV-2 infection or an uninfected control (not recorded which). CDR3s include the opening cysteine and the closing phenylalanine or tryptophan. D genes are given only for firm matches. Size tells how often a clone was seen (once, few, many) or the class of an expanded clone, and some rows leave it out.

J | V | D | size | DNA | CDR3
TRBJ1-6 | TRBV19 | - | few | TGTGCCAGTAGGGGGAATTCACCCCTCCACTTT | CASRGNSPLHF
TRBJ2-7 | TRBV28 | TRBD1 | many | TGTGCCAGCAGTACCCCAGGGACAGGGGGCCTCGAGCAGTACTTC | CASSTPGTGGLEQYF
TRBJ2-2 | TRBV7-2 | TRBD2 | few | TGTGCCAGCAGGACTAGCTGGAACACCGGGGAGCTGTTTTTT | CASRTSWNTGELFF
TRBJ2-1 | TRBV11-2 | - | many | TGTGCCAGCAGCTCGCCGACTAGTAGAGCCTACAATGAGCAGTTCTTC | CASSSPTSRAYNEQFF
TRBJ1-5 | TRBV21-1 | - | few | TGTGCCAGCAGCCCAGACACTTCCAATCAGCCCCAGCATTTT | CASSPDTSNQPQHF
TRBJ1-2 | TRBV19 | TRBD1 | - | TGTGCCGGACAGGGACCCTATGGCTACACCTTC | CAGQGPYGYTF
TRBJ1-1 | TRBV6-1 | TRBD1 | many | TGTGCCAGCAGGGACAGGGGGCAAAAGAACACTGAAGCTTTCTTT | CASRDRGQKNTEAFF
TRBJ2-7 | TRBV11-2 | - | many | TGTGCCAGCAGCTTAGGTGGGAAAAGCTCCTACGAGCAGTACTTC | CASSLGGKSSYEQYF
TRBJ2-3 | TRBV11-2 | - | few | TGTGCCAGCAGCTTAGATCCGGGCAGCACAGATACGCAGTATTTT | CASSLDPGSTDTQYF
TRBJ2-3 | TRBV11-2 | - | many | TGTGCCAGCAGCTTACCCGGGGGCTGGGGAACTAGCACAGATACGCAGTATTTT | CASSLPGGWGTSTDTQYF
TRBJ2-1 | TRBV6-5 | TRBD2 | many | TGTGCCAGCAGTTACTCCCACCCTAGCGGGGTTCGGTACAATGAGCAGTTCTTC | CASSYSHPSGVRYNEQFF
TRBJ1-4 | TRBV3-1 | TRBD1 | - | TGTGCCAGCAGCCTTGTGACAGGGAGTGAAAAACTGTTTTTT | CASSLVTGSEKLFF
TRBJ1-5 | TRBV3-1 | - | - | TGTGCCAGCAGCCGCGCGGGTAACAATCAGCCCCAGCATTTT | CASSRAGNNQPQHF
TRBJ2-7 | TRBV11-2 | - | few | TGTGCCAGCAGCTTAGATGATGGCAGATCCTACGAGCAGTACTTC | CASSLDDGRSYEQYF
TRBJ1-2 | TRBV29-1 | - | many | TGCAGCGTTGGGGGGACACCCATCGGGTATGGCTACACCTTC | CSVGGTPIGYGYTF
TRBJ1-1 | TRBV7-2 | - | many | TGTGCCAGCAGCGCTACATGGAACACTGAAGCTTTCTTT | CASSATWNTEAFF
TRBJ2-1 | TRBV20-1 | - | many | TGCAGTGCTTCTGACGGACCTCCCTACAATGAGCAGTTCTTC | CSASDGPPYNEQFF
TRBJ2-1 | TRBV7-6 | TRBD1 | many | TGTGCCAGCAGCTTAGATGGGACAGCCCTGTTCTTC | CASSLDGTALFF
TRBJ1-5 | TRBV20-1 | - | many | TGCAGTGCCACACAGGGAGGAGGGCCCCAGCATTTT | CSATQGGGPQHF
TRBJ2-7 | TRBV6-2/TRBV6-3 | TRBD1 | few | TGTGCCAGCAGTTACCGGGACAGATACGAGCAGTACTTC | CASSYRDRYEQYF
TRBJ2-2 | TRBV24-1 | TRBD1 | medium-sized | TGTGCCACCAGTGATACGAGGACAGGGTGGACCGGGGAGCTGTTTTTT | CATSDTRTGWTGELFF
TRBJ2-3 | TRBV7-2 | TRBD2 | few | TGTGCCAGCAGATATAGCGGGACCTCGCAGTATTTT | CASRYSGTSQYF
TRBJ2-3 | TRBV20-1 | TRBD2 | few | TGCAGTGCGACTACTAGCGGGGGGTCTGATACGCAGTATTTT | CSATTSGGSDTQYF
TRBJ1-1 | TRBV7-9 | - | once | TGTGCCAGCAGCTACCCTCTGAACACTGAAGCTTTCTTT | CASSYPLNTEAFF
TRBJ2-1 | TRBV6-1 | - | many | TGTGCCAGCAGTGAATCGGGGGGCCGCCTGGATGAGCAGTTCTTC | CASSESGGRLDEQFF
TRBJ2-7 | TRBV18 | TRBD2 | many | TGTGCCAGCTCACCGACTAGCGGGAGTTTATACGAGCAGTACTTC | CASSPTSGSLYEQYF
TRBJ1-4 | TRBV19 | - | many | TGTGCCAGTACCCCCCGGACGGATATAGTTGCAACTAATGAAAAACTGTTTTTT | CASTPRTDIVATNEKLFF
TRBJ2-6 | TRBV24-1 | - | few | TGTGCCACCAGTCTCTCTGGGGCCAACGTCCCGACTTTC | CATSLSGANVPTF
TRBJ1-5 | TRBV9 | TRBD1 | - | TGTGCCAGCAGCCCAGGGACAGGGGATGACAATCAGCCCCAGCATTTT | CASSPGTGDDNQPQHF
TRBJ1-1 | TRBV27 | - | many | TGTGCCAGCAGCAGGGTATTAGGCACTGAAGCTTTCTTT | CASSRVLGTEAFF
TRBJ1-1 | TRBV30 | - | many | TGTGCCTGGAGTTACCGACCGAACACTGAAGCTTTCTTT | CAWSYRPNTEAFF
TRBJ2-7 | TRBV18 | - | few | TGTGCCAGCTCACCTTCGGCCTACGAGCAGTACTTC | CASSPSAYEQYF
TRBJ2-3 | TRBV12-3/TRBV12-4 | - | many | TGTGCCAGCAGTTTAGCGGGTGCCTTCACAGATACGCAGTATTTT | CASSLAGAFTDTQYF
TRBJ2-5 | TRBV5-1 | - | few | TGCGCCAGCAGCTTTGAACAGGGACGCGAGACCCAGTACTTC | CASSFEQGRETQYF
TRBJ1-5 | TRBV20-1 | TRBD1 | many | TGCAGTGCTAGAGGTAATGACAGGGGATTCCGTAATCAGCCCCAGCATTTT | CSARGNDRGFRNQPQHF
TRBJ2-5 | TRBV20-1 | - | - | TGCAGTGCTAACCTTGGAGAGACCCAGTACTTC | CSANLGETQYF
TRBJ2-1 | TRBV10-3 | TRBD1 | - | TGTGCCATCAGTGGCCGCCAGGACAGGGGGCTCGATGAGCAGTTCTTC | CAISGRQDRGLDEQFF
TRBJ2-5 | TRBV25-1 | TRBD2 | many | TGTGCCAGCAGTGGGACTAGGGACTACCAAGAGACCCAGTACTTC | CASSGTRDYQETQYF
TRBJ1-6 | TRBV28 | TRBD1 | - | TGTGCCAGCAGTTCTCAGACAGGGGTCAGGTCACCCCTCCACTTT | CASSSQTGVRSPLHF
TRBJ2-3 | TRBV12-3/TRBV12-4 | TRBD2 | many | TGTGCCAGCAGTTTACTGGCGGGGGAGAGCACAGATACGCAGTATTTT | CASSLLAGESTDTQYF
TRBJ1-4 | TRBV7-8 | - | - | TGTGCCAGCAGCCTAGGAGGGGCAGGGGTACGGGAAAAACTGTTTTTT | CASSLGGAGVREKLFF
TRBJ1-1 | TRBV9 | TRBD1 | - | TGTGCCAGCAGCACCTCCGGGACAGGGTCTGAAGCTTTCTTT | CASSTSGTGSEAFF